This T cell receptor (beta chain) originates from a study of cytomegalovirus exposure and HLA in healthy donors (dated by TCRdb to 2016 to 2017). With regard to the full study: An earlier analysis of several hundred of the donors reported 250 to 300 Gb of sequence data and 100 million to 140 million unique TCR beta sequences from about 200 million T cells. An early release covering roughly 640 HLA-typed donors comprised about 300 gigabases of sequencing data and 85 million to 100 million unique TCR sequences. Among the roughly 400 genotyped donors, around 81% belonged to the genetic ancestry cluster associated with self-reported Caucasian donors. The aim of the study was to test whether cataloging public T cell receptors could identify signatures of past pathogen exposure. Using immunosequencing, the study profiled T cell repertoires from roughly 650 subjects and related those repertoires to cytomegalovirus serostatus. A separate validation cohort of about 110 different subjects was used in addition to the roughly 670-subject first cohort. High-throughput TCR immunosequencing, statistical association of individual TCRs with disease status, and machine learning were combined to predict cytomegalovirus infection status. A later analysis re-analyzed previously published TCR beta repertoires from 660 or so donors and added high-resolution HLA genotyping to study TCR occurrence patterns. In the later analysis, no new phenotypic data were used to find candidate immune exposures; instead, reliance was placed on TCR beta sequences and their occurrence across donors. An earlier analysis of some 500 of the donors used high-throughput TCR beta sequencing to judge whether each TCR beta V gene segment behaved as functional or pseudogenic. Donor age, sex, ethnicity and CMV serostatus were compiled alongside the repertoire data. In a later genetic analysis, genome-wide SNP genotypes for about 55% of the roughly 700 donors were used, and that subset was treated as a discovery cohort. Every discovery cohort repertoire had been produced on one sequencing platform. HLA typing included class I and class II loci at four-digit resolution. Typing coverage varied by locus: roughly 629-630 donors for A, B, C, DRB1 and DQB1; roughly 500 for DQA1; 600 to 610 for DPA1; approximately 490 for DPB1. Four or five DR-DQ haplotypes were handled as single units for association and clustering because linkage in the cohort was strong. Among over 350 genotyped donors of the cohort, an average of 235,054 unique TCR beta nucleotide sequences were sequenced per donor, about a sixth of them non-productive. Broad study findings and their caveats: Only TCR beta chains were sequenced in this cohort, and the absence of alpha or paired-chain data limited detectable features. Cytomegalovirus status was reported to be diagnosed by the classifier with high specificity and sensitivity in both the original and validation cohorts. An association between a missense DCLRE1C variant and V-gene and J-gene trimming of TCR beta chains was found in a later genetic analysis and replicated in an independent cohort. The earlier analysis of approximately 590 of the donors excluded approximately 15 rarely observed V segments, including chromosome 9 orphons, because counts were too low. HLA typing was unavailable for some donors at each locus, so association tests used only the typed subset. A cluster of highly shared sequence variants was judged likely to represent a technical artifact of the sequencing pipeline. CMV serostatus was the only immune exposure information available for the cohort. In an earlier analysis of approximately 600 of the donors, most TCR beta V segments were observed in productive rearrangements about 87% or about 30% of the time, broadly matching IMGT annotations. When HLA alleles, especially DR and DQ, strongly co-occurred, TCR associations were difficult to assign to individual alleles. Most TCR sequences were observed very rarely across donors, whereas some public TCRs were present in many individuals. A further reported finding was that TCR beta sequences accurately predicted the HLA-A and HLA-B alleles for most subjects in the first cohort. In a later analysis, HLA-associated TCR beta chains showed more clonal expansion and lower generation probabilities than non-associated chains that were equally common. According to the authors, the approach could potentially be generalized to other disease states and immunological phenotypes. Some IMGT-functional V segments, including TRBV6-2 and TRBV6-3, could not be told apart with the 87-base-pair reads, so those segments were excluded. Correlated functional status among segregating V segments might be attributable to linkage disequilibrium, but an unknown experimental factor could not be ruled out. In a later analysis, some 17,000 TCR beta sequences were associated with specific HLA alleles at a false discovery rate of 0.05. In a later genetic analysis, fewer N-insertions in productive TCRs were reported among donors in an Asian-associated ancestry cluster than the roughly 640-donor mean. A later analysis found that most CMV-associated TCR beta chains appeared HLA-restricted, with HLA associations seemingly driven largely by CMV exposure. In vitro tests confirmed that a few of the cytomegalovirus-associated TCR beta chains recognize cytomegalovirus antigens. A later analysis reported that several top co-occurrence clusters appeared linked to parvovirus B19, influenza, CMV and Epstein-Barr virus. According to a later analysis, TCR association rates differed among HLA loci, with DRB1 alleles showing the most associated TCRs and HLA-C alleles showing the fewest. The presence/absence analyses assumed that sequencing depth was roughly uniform across donors, and that assumption may not be true. In the study, some 160 TCR beta chains were listed as associated with cytomegalovirus.

The cohort consisted of 600 to 750 healthy bone marrow donors. At the time of sampling, every cohort member was nominally healthy, though immune exposures that went unrecorded were likely present. The donor tested CMV seropositive, placing the donor among the roughly 300 seropositive members of the cohort. A peripheral blood sample was provided by each donor, and peripheral blood mononuclear cells were used for TCR beta sequencing. Genomic DNA extraction from the blood cell samples was performed with the Qiagen DNeasy Blood Extraction Kit. In regard to this clone: There is no known antigen for this receptor. No qualities accompany the bases; no much larger clone lies one base away.

The CDR3 spans 13 residues, from the cysteine through the phenylalanine. The read is trimmed to its CDR3 DNA, 39 bases read in frame from base 1. V and J are truncated by 0 bases and 13 bases respectively, leaving an intervening sequence of 12 bases. CDR1 and CDR2, looked up from the germline V gene, are MGHRA and YSYEKL. The library was built by means of the immunoSEQ multiplex PCR assay. For the multiplex PCR, a mixture combining 60 forward primers for TCR Vbeta segments and 13 reverse primers for TCR Jbeta segments was used. The CDR3 region of rearranged TCR beta genes was amplified from genomic DNA by a multiplex PCR assay. Amplified TCR beta libraries were sequenced as 87-base-pair reads on the Illumina HiSeq System. The paper's processing steps were these. A later analysis counted some 80 million unique TCR beta chains across the 550 to 700 repertoires, and around 9.9 million of these chains were shared by at least two donors. A nearest-neighbor algorithm error-corrected the raw reads and collapsed the reads into unique sequences, merging closely related sequences to remove PCR and sequencing errors. Alignment of CDR3 sequences to IMGT reference sequences was used to assign V, D and J gene segments. Each retained sequence needed at least a six-nucleotide match to both a V gene segment and a J gene segment. A rearrangement counted as productive if the CDR3 had no stop codons and remained in frame with V and J, and every other rearrangement counted as non-productive. Following IMGT convention, CDR3 was defined as the stretch from the second conserved V-encoded cysteine up to the conserved J-encoded phenylalanine. Sequences without an unambiguous match to a single V gene segment were excluded from the earlier analysis of 450 to 750 of the donors. In an earlier analysis of 587 of the donors, V segments were called functional above 56.7% productive rearrangements and were called segregating when the between-donor standard deviation exceeded 5%. To diagnose cytomegalovirus status from the catalog of TCR beta chain sequences, a statistical classification framework was built. A later analysis assigned V and J genes by comparing TCR nucleotide sequences with IMGT/GENE-DB human TR gene sequences. The TCRdist pipeline was used in a later analysis to assign CDR3 sequences and most-parsimonious VDJ recombination scenarios. A later analysis defined each TCR beta chain by its CDR3 amino acid sequence plus V-gene family, and excluded reads lacking a unique V-gene family. A later analysis removed several hundred highly shared, low-generation-probability nucleotide sequences to deal with suspected cross-contamination and a sequencing artifact. In a later analysis, a clonal expansion index for each public chain was calculated from normalized within-repertoire ranks of inferred template counts. In a later analysis, generation probabilities were computed with a VDJ recombination model fitted to out-of-frame rearrangements, and the resulting probabilities were checked against IGoR. In a later analysis, hypergeometric tests were used to score TCR-TCR, TCR-HLA and TCR-CMV co-occurrence, with a repertoire-size bias correction applied to TCR pairs. False discovery rates were estimated in a later analysis by permuting HLA or CMV assignments 20 times. In a later analysis, co-occurring TCRs were grouped with DBSCAN, and TCRdist sequence similarity was added when clustering was performed within HLA-allele-positive subsets. Repertoires with fewer than 30,000 or more than 120,000 public chains were left out of co-occurrence clustering, as were a handful of repertoires with anomalous nucleotide sharing. The clones in this table, taken by TCRdb from immuneACCESS, are in-frame only. Not every clone is retained; where verified, under half of the shortfall comes from an unresolved V gene, and the cause of the rest is unknown. V, J and clone size derive from that table, while D and trimming were established from the DNA sequence. The sample table records some 110,000 clones; around 84% of these occur just once. The ten top clones hold more than 20% of the sample.

The V and J genes are TRBV4-1 and TRBJ1-4; TRBD1 is a weak D gene call, 5 bases matching. Sequenced input: PBMCs. The receptor was derived from a man aged 25-45 years in good health and CMV-seropositive. The base sequence is TGCGCCAGCAGCCAAGATCTGGGGGGGTCACTGTTTTTT. Its translation reads: CASSQDLGGSLFF.